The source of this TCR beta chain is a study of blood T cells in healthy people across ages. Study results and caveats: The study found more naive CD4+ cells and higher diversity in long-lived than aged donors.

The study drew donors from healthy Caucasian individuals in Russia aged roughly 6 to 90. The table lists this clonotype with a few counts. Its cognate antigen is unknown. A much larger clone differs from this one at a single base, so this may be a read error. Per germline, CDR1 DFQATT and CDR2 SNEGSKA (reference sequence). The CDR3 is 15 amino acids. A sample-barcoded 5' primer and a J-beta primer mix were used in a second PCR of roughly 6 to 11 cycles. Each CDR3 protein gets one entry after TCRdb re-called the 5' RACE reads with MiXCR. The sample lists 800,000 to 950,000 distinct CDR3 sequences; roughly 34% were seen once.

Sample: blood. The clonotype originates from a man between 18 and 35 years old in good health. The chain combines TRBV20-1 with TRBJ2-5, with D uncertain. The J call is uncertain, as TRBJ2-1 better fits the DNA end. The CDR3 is CSARGPQQDQETQFF. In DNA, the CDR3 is TGCAGTGCTAGGGGCCCCCAGCAGGACCAAGAGACCCAGTTCTTC.